These T cell receptor beta chains were read from a single sample in a study of T cell responses to AZD1222 COVID-19 vaccine. Data came from immunoSEQ multiplex PCR; TCRdb stores just in-frame clones and leaves some out. This table has more than 95,000 clones, roughly 84% appearing once. Sequences were derived from peripheral blood, sampled 28 days after the second AZD1222 dose. These receptors all stem from an adult who received the AZD1222 COVID-19 vaccine. Both conserved end residues are part of each CDR3. Fields, in order: clone size, J gene, D gene, V gene, CDR3 protein, CDR3 DNA. D genes are given only for firm matches. Not all rows give a size; the values are once, few, many and, for expanded clones, a class.

clone_size: NA
j_call: TRBJ2-7
d_call: TRBD2
v_call: TRBV7-7
cdr3_aa: CASSLAGGGAYEQYF
cdr3_nt: TGTGCTAGCAGCTTAGCCGGCGGGGGAGCCTACGAGCAGTACTTC

clone_size: NA
j_call: TRBJ1-6
d_call: NA
v_call: TRBV3-1/TRBV3-2
cdr3_aa: CASSRRPDSPLHF
cdr3_nt: TGTGCCAGCAGCCGACGACCGGATTCACCCCTCCACTTT

clone_size: NA
j_call: TRBJ1-5
d_call: TRBD1
v_call: TRBV27
cdr3_aa: CASGNDRVVGQPQHF
cdr3_nt: TGTGCCAGCGGCAATGACAGGGTAGTAGGGCAGCCCCAGCATTTT

clone_size: NA
j_call: TRBJ1-1
d_call: NA
v_call: TRBV11-3
cdr3_aa: CASSNTGSEAFF
cdr3_nt: TGTGCCAGCAGCAATACCGGGAGCGAAGCTTTCTTT

clone_size: NA
j_call: TRBJ1-4
d_call: NA
v_call: TRBV7-9
cdr3_aa: CASRPGSGGEKLFF
cdr3_nt: TGTGCCAGCAGACCAGGGAGCGGGGGTGAAAAACTGTTTTTT

clone_size: NA
j_call: TRBJ1-1
d_call: NA
v_call: TRBV30
cdr3_aa: CAWSRQENTEAFF
cdr3_nt: TGTGCCTGGAGTAGACAGGAGAACACTGAAGCTTTCTTT

clone_size: NA
j_call: TRBJ1-2
d_call: NA
v_call: TRBV5-6
cdr3_aa: CASSFGIGRTSFSRGYTF
cdr3_nt: TGTGCCAGCAGCTTTGGTATTGGCAGGACATCGTTCTCTCGCGGCTACACCTTC

clone_size: NA
j_call: TRBJ1-1
d_call: NA
v_call: TRBV5-1
cdr3_aa: CASSFTGTEAFF
cdr3_nt: TGCGCCAGCAGCTTCACTGGCACTGAAGCTTTCTTT

clone_size: NA
j_call: TRBJ2-3
d_call: TRBD2
v_call: TRBV7-9
cdr3_aa: CASGLAGGNTQYF
cdr3_nt: TGTGCCAGCGGACTAGCGGGGGGTAACACGCAGTATTTT

clone_size: NA
j_call: TRBJ1-2
d_call: NA
v_call: TRBV29-1
cdr3_aa: CSVVWGSNYGYTF
cdr3_nt: TGCAGCGTTGTATGGGGATCTAACTATGGCTACACCTTC

clone_size: NA
j_call: TRBJ1-5
d_call: NA
v_call: TRBV28
cdr3_aa: CASSLWAIYVQPQHF
cdr3_nt: TGTGCCAGCAGTTTATGGGCCATCTACGTGCAGCCCCAGCATTTT

clone_size: NA
j_call: TRBJ1-2
d_call: NA
v_call: TRBV7-8
cdr3_aa: CASSDLTVRSSGYTF
cdr3_nt: TGTGCCAGCAGCGACTTAACCGTCCGGTCGAGTGGCTACACCTTC

clone_size: NA
j_call: TRBJ2-7
d_call: TRBD1
v_call: TRBV6-2/TRBV6-3
cdr3_aa: CASSSNTGVLYF
cdr3_nt: TGTGCCAGCAGCTCCAATACAGGGGTCTTGTACTTC

clone_size: NA
j_call: TRBJ2-7
d_call: NA
v_call: TRBV3-1/TRBV3-2
cdr3_aa: CASSQPGQIYEQYF
cdr3_nt: TGTGCCAGCAGCCAACCGGGACAAATCTACGAGCAGTACTTC

clone_size: once
j_call: TRBJ2-7
d_call: TRBD1
v_call: TRBV15
cdr3_aa: CATSRTLDRVERQYF
cdr3_nt: TGTGCCACCAGCAGAACCCTCGACAGGGTAGAACGGCAGTACTTC

clone_size: NA
j_call: TRBJ1-6
d_call: NA
v_call: TRBV3-1/TRBV3-2
cdr3_aa: CASAQGGSPLHF
cdr3_nt: TGTGCCAGCGCCCAGGGAGGCTCACCCCTCCACTTT

clone_size: NA
j_call: TRBJ2-5
d_call: NA
v_call: TRBV7-3
cdr3_aa: CASSRGQKETQYF
cdr3_nt: TGTGCCAGCAGCCGTGGACAGAAAGAGACCCAGTACTTC

clone_size: NA
j_call: TRBJ1-6
d_call: NA
v_call: TRBV3-1/TRBV3-2
cdr3_aa: CASSQSRSASPLHF
cdr3_nt: TGTGCCAGCAGCCAATCGCGCTCCGCTTCACCCCTCCACTTT

clone_size: NA
j_call: TRBJ2-2
d_call: NA
v_call: TRBV4-1
cdr3_aa: CASSKGQVSAGELFF
cdr3_nt: TGCGCCAGCAGCAAGGGGCAGGTTAGCGCCGGGGAGCTGTTTTTT

clone_size: NA
j_call: TRBJ2-7
d_call: NA
v_call: TRBV6-5
cdr3_aa: CASSSLDSYEQYF
cdr3_nt: TGTGCCAGCAGTTCACTCGACTCCTACGAGCAGTACTTC

clone_size: NA
j_call: TRBJ1-2
d_call: TRBD1
v_call: TRBV28
cdr3_aa: CASSPRTGQNYGYTF
cdr3_nt: TGTGCCAGCAGTCCCCGGACAGGGCAAAACTATGGCTACACCTTC

clone_size: NA
j_call: TRBJ1-1
d_call: NA
v_call: TRBV14
cdr3_aa: CASSQVVGGDTEAFF
cdr3_nt: TGTGCCAGCAGCCAAGTCGTAGGAGGAGACACTGAAGCTTTCTTT

clone_size: NA
j_call: TRBJ1-3
d_call: NA
v_call: TRBV18
cdr3_aa: CASSRLKDVWTGNTIYF
cdr3_nt: TGTGCCAGCTCCCGGCTTAAGGACGTATGGACTGGAAACACCATATATTTT

clone_size: once
j_call: TRBJ1-2
d_call: NA
v_call: TRBV4-1
cdr3_aa: CASSQEGWDGYYGYTF
cdr3_nt: TGCGCCAGCAGCCAAGAGGGTTGGGACGGATACTATGGCTACACCTTC

clone_size: NA
j_call: TRBJ2-7
d_call: NA
v_call: TRBV24-1
cdr3_aa: CATSDPPRTGIHEQYF
cdr3_nt: TGTGCCACCAGTGACCCACCGCGAACAGGTATCCACGAGCAGTACTTC

clone_size: NA
j_call: TRBJ2-3
d_call: NA
v_call: TRBV30
cdr3_aa: CAWSVTGAGDTQYF
cdr3_nt: TGTGCCTGGAGTGTAACGGGGGCGGGGGATACGCAGTATTTT

clone_size: NA
j_call: TRBJ2-1
d_call: NA
v_call: TRBV5-1
cdr3_aa: CASSLADRSSYNEQFF
cdr3_nt: TGCGCCAGCAGCTTGGCTGACAGGAGCTCCTACAATGAGCAGTTCTTC

clone_size: NA
j_call: TRBJ1-2
d_call: NA
v_call: TRBV6-5
cdr3_aa: CASSYRGYGYTF
cdr3_nt: TGTGCCAGCAGTTACAGGGGCTATGGCTACACCTTC

clone_size: NA
j_call: TRBJ2-5
d_call: TRBD2
v_call: TRBV15
cdr3_aa: CATSPAGGFLETQYF
cdr3_nt: TGTGCCACCAGCCCAGCGGGGGGGTTCCTTGAGACCCAGTACTTC

clone_size: NA
j_call: TRBJ1-5
d_call: NA
v_call: TRBV19
cdr3_aa: CASSREKGGQPQHF
cdr3_nt: TGTGCCAGTAGTAGAGAAAAGGGAGGCCAGCCCCAGCATTTT

clone_size: NA
j_call: TRBJ1-6
d_call: NA
v_call: TRBV19
cdr3_aa: CASSASHPVLNLHF
cdr3_nt: TGTGCCAGTAGTGCTAGCCACCCCGTTTTAAACCTCCACTTT

clone_size: NA
j_call: TRBJ1-3
d_call: NA
v_call: TRBV12-3/TRBV12-4
cdr3_aa: CASSYSGNTIYF
cdr3_nt: TGTGCCAGCAGTTACTCTGGAAACACCATATATTTT

clone_size: NA
j_call: TRBJ2-6
d_call: NA
v_call: TRBV7-2
cdr3_aa: CASSNRRTVSSGANVLTF
cdr3_nt: TGTGCCAGCAGCAACCGACGCACTGTAAGCTCTGGGGCCAACGTCCTGACTTTC

clone_size: NA
j_call: TRBJ1-4
d_call: NA
v_call: TRBV4-3
cdr3_aa: CASSQDLQGKGGEKLFF
cdr3_nt: TGCGCCAGCAGCCAAGATCTTCAGGGGAAAGGAGGTGAAAAACTGTTTTTT

clone_size: NA
j_call: TRBJ1-5
d_call: NA
v_call: TRBV7-8
cdr3_aa: CASSLFGRPFNQPQHF
cdr3_nt: TGTGCCAGCAGCTTATTCGGGCGACCTTTCAATCAGCCCCAGCATTTT

clone_size: NA
j_call: TRBJ2-7
d_call: NA
v_call: TRBV7-9
cdr3_aa: CASSLIGNEQYF
cdr3_nt: TGTGCCAGCAGCTTAATCGGGAACGAGCAGTACTTC

clone_size: NA
j_call: TRBJ1-2
d_call: TRBD1
v_call: TRBV28
cdr3_aa: CASSLAQPGQIAKGYTF
cdr3_nt: TGTGCCAGCAGTTTAGCCCAACCGGGACAGATCGCTAAGGGCTACACCTTC

clone_size: NA
j_call: TRBJ1-1
d_call: NA
v_call: TRBV30
cdr3_aa: CAWSLRAEAFF
cdr3_nt: TGTGCCTGGAGTCTAAGAGCTGAAGCTTTCTTT

clone_size: NA
j_call: TRBJ2-3
d_call: NA
v_call: TRBV5-4
cdr3_aa: CASSHMSEDTQYF
cdr3_nt: TGTGCCAGCAGCCACATGTCGGAGGATACGCAGTATTTT

clone_size: NA
j_call: TRBJ1-1
d_call: TRBD1
v_call: TRBV15
cdr3_aa: CATSLDRGGGEAFF
cdr3_nt: TGTGCCACCAGCCTAGACAGGGGTGGTGGTGAAGCTTTCTTT

clone_size: once
j_call: TRBJ1-6
d_call: TRBD1
v_call: TRBV14
cdr3_aa: CASSSGQGKVSPLHF
cdr3_nt: TGTGCCAGCAGCTCGGGACAGGGAAAGGTTTCACCCCTCCACTTT

clone_size: few
j_call: TRBJ2-7
d_call: NA
v_call: TRBV6-4
cdr3_aa: CASSPGTNSYEQYF
cdr3_nt: TGTGCCAGCAGTCCCGGGACCAATTCCTACGAGCAGTACTTC

clone_size: NA
j_call: TRBJ2-7
d_call: NA
v_call: TRBV28
cdr3_aa: CASSLDSYEQYF
cdr3_nt: TGTGCCAGCAGTCTTGACTCCTACGAGCAGTACTTC

clone_size: NA
j_call: TRBJ1-5
d_call: NA
v_call: TRBV28
cdr3_aa: CASTLTNQPQHF
cdr3_nt: TGTGCCAGCACCTTAACGAATCAGCCCCAGCATTTT

clone_size: NA
j_call: TRBJ1-4
d_call: TRBD1
v_call: TRBV5-1
cdr3_aa: CASSFGQGGEKLFF
cdr3_nt: TGCGCCAGCAGCTTCGGACAGGGAGGCGAAAAACTGTTTTTT